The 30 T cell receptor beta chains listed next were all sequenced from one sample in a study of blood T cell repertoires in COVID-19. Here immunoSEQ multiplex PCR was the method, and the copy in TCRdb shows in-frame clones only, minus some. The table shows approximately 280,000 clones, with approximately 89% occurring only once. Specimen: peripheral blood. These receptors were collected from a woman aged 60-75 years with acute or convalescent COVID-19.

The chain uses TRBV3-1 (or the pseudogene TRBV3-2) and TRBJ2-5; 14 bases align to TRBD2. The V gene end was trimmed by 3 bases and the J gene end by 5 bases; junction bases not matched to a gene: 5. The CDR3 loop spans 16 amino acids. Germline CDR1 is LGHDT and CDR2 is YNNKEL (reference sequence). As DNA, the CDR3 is TGTGCCAGCAGCCAGGGACTAGCGGGGGCCCGGGAGACCCAGTACTTC. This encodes CASSQGLAGARETQYF.

The CDR3 region has the DNA TGTGCCAGCAGCCAAGGAGGAGGGATTCAAGAGACCCAGTACTTC. Translated, it gives CASSQGGGIQETQYF. V and J are TRBV7-2 and TRBJ2-5, with a possible D match to TRBD2 (6 bases). The CDR3 is made up of 15 amino acids. Trimming shortened V by 5 bases and J by 2 bases, and 15 bases separated the two germline ends. The V gene's germline CDR1 is SGHTA and CDR2 FQGNSA.

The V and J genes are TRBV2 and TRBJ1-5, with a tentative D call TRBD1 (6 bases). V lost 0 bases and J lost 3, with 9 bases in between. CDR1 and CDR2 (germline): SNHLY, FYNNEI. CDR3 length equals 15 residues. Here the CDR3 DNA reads TGTGCCAGCAGTGAAGCGAGGACAGACAATCAGCCCCAGCATTTT. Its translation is CASSEARTDNQPQHF. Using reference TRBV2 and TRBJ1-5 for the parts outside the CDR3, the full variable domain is EPEVTQTPSHQVTQMGQEVILRCVPISNHLYFYWYRQILGQKVEFLVSFYNNEISEKSEIFDDQFSVERPDGSNFTLKIRSTKLEDSAMYFCASSEARTDNQPQHFGDGTRLSIL.

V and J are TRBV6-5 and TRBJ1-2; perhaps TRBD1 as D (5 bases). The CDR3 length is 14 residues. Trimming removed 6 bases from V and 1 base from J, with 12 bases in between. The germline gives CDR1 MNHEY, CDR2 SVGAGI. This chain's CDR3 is CASRRPDSNYGYTF. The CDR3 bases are TGTGCCAGCAGACGACCTGACAGTAACTATGGCTACACCTTC.

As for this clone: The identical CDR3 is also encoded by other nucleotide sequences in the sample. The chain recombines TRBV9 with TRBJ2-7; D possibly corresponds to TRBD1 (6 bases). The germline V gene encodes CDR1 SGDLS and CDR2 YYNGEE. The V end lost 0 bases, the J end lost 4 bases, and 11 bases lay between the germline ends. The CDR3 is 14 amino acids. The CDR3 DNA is TGTGCCAGCAGCGTAGGAGGGGGAACATACGAGCAGTACTTC. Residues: CASSVGGGTYEQYF. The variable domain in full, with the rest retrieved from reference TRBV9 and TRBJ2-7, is DSGVTQTPKHLITATGQRVTLRCSPRSGDLSVYWYQQSLDQGLQFLIQYYNGEERAKGNILERFSAQQFPDLHSELNLSSLELGDSALYFCASSVGGGTYEQYFGPGTRLTVT.

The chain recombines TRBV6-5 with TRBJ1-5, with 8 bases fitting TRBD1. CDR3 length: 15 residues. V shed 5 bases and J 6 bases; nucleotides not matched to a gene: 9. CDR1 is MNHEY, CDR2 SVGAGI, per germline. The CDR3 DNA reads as TGTGCCAGCAGTCCGGACAGGGCTACTGCTCAGCCCCAGCATTTT. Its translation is CASSPDRATAQPQHF.

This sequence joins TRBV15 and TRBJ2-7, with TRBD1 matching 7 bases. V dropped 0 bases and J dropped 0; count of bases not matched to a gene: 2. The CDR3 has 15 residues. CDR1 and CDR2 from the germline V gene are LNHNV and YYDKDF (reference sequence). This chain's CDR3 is CATSRDRGPSYEQYF. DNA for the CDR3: TGTGCCACCAGCAGAGATAGGGGGCCCTCCTACGAGCAGTACTTC.

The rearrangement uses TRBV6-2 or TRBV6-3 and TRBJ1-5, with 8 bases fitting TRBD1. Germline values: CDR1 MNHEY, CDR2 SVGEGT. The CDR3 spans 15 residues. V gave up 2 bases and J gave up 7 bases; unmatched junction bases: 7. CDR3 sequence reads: CASSYDPTGEQPQHF. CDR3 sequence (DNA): TGTGCCAGCAGTTACGATCCGACAGGGGAACAGCCCCAGCATTTT.

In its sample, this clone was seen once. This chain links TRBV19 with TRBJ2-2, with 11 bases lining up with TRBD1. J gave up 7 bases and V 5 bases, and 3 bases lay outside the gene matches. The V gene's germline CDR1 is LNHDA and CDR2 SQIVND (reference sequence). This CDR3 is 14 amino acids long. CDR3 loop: CASSWTGGLGELFF. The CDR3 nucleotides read TGTGCCAGTAGTTGGACAGGGGGCCTCGGGGAGCTGTTTTTT.

In nucleotides, the CDR3 is TGTGCCAGCAGTGAATGGGCAGGGGGTAAGGACGAGCAGTACTTC. It specifies CASSEWAGGKDEQYF. This chain uses TRBV6-1 with TRBJ2-7; TRBD1 agrees at 7 bases. The V gene end was trimmed by 2 bases and the J gene end by 5 bases; junction bases not matched to a gene: 9. This CDR3 is built from 15 residues. CDR1 and CDR2 (germline): MNHNS, SASEGT.

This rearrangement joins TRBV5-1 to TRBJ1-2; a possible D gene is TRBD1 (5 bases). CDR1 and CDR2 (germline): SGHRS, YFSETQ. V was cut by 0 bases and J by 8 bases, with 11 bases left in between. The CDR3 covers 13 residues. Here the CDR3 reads CASSLGGTGGYTF. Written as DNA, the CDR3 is TGCGCCAGCAGCTTGGGCGGGACGGGCGGCTACACCTTC.

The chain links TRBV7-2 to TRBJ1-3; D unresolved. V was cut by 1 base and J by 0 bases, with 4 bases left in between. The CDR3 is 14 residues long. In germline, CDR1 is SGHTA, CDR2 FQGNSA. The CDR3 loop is CASSLVSSGNTIYF. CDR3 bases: TGTGCCAGCAGCTTAGTCAGCTCTGGAAACACCATATATTTT.

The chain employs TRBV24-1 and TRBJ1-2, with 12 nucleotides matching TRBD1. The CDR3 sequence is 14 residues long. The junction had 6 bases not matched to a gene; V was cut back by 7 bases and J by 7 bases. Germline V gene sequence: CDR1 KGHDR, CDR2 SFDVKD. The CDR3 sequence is CATSPGQGASGYTF. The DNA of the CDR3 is TGTGCCACCAGCCCGGGACAGGGGGCTTCTGGCTACACCTTC.

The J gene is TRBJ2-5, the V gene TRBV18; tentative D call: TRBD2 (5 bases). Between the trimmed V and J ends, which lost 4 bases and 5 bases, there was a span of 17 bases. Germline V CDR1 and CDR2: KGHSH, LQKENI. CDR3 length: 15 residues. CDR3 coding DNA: TGTGCCAGCTCACGCCGAACTGGAGGCATGGAGACCCAGTACTTC. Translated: CASSRRTGGMETQYF.

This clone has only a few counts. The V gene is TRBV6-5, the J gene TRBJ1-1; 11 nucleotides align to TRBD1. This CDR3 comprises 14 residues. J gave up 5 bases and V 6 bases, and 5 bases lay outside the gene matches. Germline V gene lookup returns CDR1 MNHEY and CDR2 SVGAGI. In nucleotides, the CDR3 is TGTGCCAGCAGGAGAGGACAGGGGGCGACTGAAGCTTTCTTT. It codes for CASRRGQGATEAFF.

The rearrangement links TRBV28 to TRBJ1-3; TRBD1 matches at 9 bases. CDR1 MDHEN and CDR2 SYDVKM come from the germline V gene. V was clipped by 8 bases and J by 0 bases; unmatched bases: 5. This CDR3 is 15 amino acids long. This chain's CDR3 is CASGPTGGSGNTIYF. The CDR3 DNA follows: TGTGCCAGCGGCCCGACAGGGGGCTCTGGAAACACCATATATTTT.

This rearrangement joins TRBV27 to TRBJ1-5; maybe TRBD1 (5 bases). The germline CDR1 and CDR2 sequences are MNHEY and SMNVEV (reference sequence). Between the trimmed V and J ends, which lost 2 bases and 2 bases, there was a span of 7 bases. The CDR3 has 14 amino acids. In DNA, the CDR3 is TGTGCCAGCAGTTTAGGACAAGGCAATCAGCCCCAGCATTTT. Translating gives CASSLGQGNQPQHF.

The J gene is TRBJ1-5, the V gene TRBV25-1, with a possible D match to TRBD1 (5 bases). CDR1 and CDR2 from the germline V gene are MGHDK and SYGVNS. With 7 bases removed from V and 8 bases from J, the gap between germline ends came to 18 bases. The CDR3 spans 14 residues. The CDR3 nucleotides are TGTGCCAGCACCACAATCGGGGGGGAAGAGCCCCAGCATTTT. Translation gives CASTTIGGEEPQHF. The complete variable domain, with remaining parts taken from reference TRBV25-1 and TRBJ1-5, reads EADIYQTPRYLVIGTGKKITLECSQTMGHDKMYWYQQDPGMELHLIHYSYGVNSTEKGDLSSESTVSRIRTEHFPLTLESARPSHTSQYLCASTTIGGEEPQHFGDGTRLSIL.

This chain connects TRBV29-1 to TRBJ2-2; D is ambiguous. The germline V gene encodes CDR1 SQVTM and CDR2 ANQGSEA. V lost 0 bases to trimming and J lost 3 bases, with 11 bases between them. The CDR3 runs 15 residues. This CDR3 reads CSVEDAYRDTGELFF. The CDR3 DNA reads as TGCAGCGTTGAAGACGCATACCGAGACACCGGGGAGCTGTTTTTT.

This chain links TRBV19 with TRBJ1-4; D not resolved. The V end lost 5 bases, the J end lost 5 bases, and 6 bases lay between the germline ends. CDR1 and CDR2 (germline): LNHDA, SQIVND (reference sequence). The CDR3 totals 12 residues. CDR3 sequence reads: CASSPENEKLFF. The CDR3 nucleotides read TGTGCCAGTAGTCCCGAGAATGAAAAACTGTTTTTT.

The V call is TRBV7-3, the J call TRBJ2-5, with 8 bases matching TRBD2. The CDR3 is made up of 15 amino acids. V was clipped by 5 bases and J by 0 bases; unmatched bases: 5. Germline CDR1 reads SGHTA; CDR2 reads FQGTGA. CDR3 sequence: CASSAGGRNQETQYF. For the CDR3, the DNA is TGTGCCAGCAGCGCGGGGGGTCGAAACCAAGAGACCCAGTACTTC.

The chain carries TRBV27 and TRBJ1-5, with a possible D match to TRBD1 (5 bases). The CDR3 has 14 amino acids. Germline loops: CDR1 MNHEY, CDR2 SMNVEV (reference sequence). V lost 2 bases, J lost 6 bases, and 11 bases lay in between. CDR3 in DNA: TGTGCCAGCAGTTTAAGGCAGGGAGGTCAGCCCCAGCATTTT. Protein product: CASSLRQGGQPQHF.

In nucleotides, the CDR3 is TGTGCCAGCACTCACTCAGCCTGGGACAGGGGGGGGAACACTGAAGCTTTCTTT. This gives the protein CASTHSAWDRGGNTEAFF. The gene calls are TRBV28 and TRBJ1-1; TRBD1 matches at 11 bases. Trimming cost V 7 bases and J 1 base; bases outside gene matches: 14. The CDR3 is made up of 18 amino acids. Germline V lookup: CDR1 MDHEN, CDR2 SYDVKM. The variable domain in full, with the rest retrieved from reference TRBV28 and TRBJ1-1, is DVKVTQSSRYLVKRTGEKVFLECVQDMDHENMFWYRQDPGLGLRLIYFSYDVKMKEKGDIPEGYSVSREKKERFSLILESASTNQTSMYLCASTHSAWDRGGNTEAFFGQGTRLTVV.

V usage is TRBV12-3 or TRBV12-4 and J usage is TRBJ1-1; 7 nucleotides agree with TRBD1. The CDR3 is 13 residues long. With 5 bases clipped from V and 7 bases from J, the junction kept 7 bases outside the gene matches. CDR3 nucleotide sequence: TGTGCCAGCAGTCACAGGGGTATAGATGAAGCTTTCTTT. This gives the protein CASSHRGIDEAFF.

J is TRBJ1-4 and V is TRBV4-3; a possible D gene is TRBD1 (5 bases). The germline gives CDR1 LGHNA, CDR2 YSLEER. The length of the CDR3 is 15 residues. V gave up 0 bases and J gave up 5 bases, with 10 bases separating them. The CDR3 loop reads CASSQEIGENEKLFF. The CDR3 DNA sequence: TGCGCCAGCAGCCAAGAGATAGGGGAAAATGAAAAACTGTTTTTT.

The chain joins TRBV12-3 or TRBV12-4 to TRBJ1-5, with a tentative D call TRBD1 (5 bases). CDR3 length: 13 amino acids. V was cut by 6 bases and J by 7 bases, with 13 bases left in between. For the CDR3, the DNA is TGTGCCAGCAGGGGGCTTCGAGAGCAGCCCCAGCATTTT. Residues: CASRGLREQPQHF.

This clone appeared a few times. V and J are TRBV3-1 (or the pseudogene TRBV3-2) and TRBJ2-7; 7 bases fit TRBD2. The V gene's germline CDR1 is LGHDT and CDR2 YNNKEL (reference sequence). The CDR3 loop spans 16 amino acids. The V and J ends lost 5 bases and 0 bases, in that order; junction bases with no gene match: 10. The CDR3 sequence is CASSARGLAVSYEQYF. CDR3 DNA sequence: TGTGCCAGCAGCGCTCGTGGGCTAGCGGTCTCCTACGAGCAGTACTTC.

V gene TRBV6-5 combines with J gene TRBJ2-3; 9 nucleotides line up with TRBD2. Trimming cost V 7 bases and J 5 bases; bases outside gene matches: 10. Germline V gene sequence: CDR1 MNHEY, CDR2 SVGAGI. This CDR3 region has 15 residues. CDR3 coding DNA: TGTGCCAGCACCGGTAGCGGGGGACCCGGAGATACGCAGTATTTT. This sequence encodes CASTGSGGPGDTQYF.

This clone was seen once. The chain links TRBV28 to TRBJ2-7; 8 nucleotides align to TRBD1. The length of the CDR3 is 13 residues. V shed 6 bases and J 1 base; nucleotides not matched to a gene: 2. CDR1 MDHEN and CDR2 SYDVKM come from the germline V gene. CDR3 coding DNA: TGTGCCAGCAGAGACAGGGGTTCCTACGAGCAGTACTTC. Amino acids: CASRDRGSYEQYF.

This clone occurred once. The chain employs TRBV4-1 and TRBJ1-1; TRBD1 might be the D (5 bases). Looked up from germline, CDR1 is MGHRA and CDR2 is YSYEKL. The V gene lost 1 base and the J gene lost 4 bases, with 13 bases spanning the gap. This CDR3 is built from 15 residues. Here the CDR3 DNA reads TGCGCCAGCAGCCAAGTTTCCGGGGGAGTCACTGAAGCTTTCTTT. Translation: CASSQVSGGVTEAFF.